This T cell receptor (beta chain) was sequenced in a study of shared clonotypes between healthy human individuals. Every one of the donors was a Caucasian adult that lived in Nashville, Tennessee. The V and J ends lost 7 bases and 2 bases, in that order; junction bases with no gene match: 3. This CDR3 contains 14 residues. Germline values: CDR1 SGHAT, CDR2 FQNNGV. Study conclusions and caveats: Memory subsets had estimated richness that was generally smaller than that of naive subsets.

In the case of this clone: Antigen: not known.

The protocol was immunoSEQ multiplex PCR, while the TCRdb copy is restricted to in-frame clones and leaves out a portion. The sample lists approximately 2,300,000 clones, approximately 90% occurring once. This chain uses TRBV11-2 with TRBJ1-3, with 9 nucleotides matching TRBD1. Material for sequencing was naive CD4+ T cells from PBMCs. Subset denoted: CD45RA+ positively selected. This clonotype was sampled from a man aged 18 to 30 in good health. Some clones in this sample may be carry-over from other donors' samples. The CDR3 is CASKGQGAGNTIYF. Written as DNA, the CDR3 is TGTGCCAGCAAGGGACAGGGAGCTGGAAACACCATATATTTT.